These 22 T cell receptor beta chains were all obtained from the same sample, sequenced in a study of cytomegalovirus exposure and HLA in healthy donors (dated 2017 in TCRdb). The method was the immunoSEQ multiplex PCR assay. A mixture of 60 forward primers for TCR Vbeta segments and 13 reverse primers for TCR Jbeta segments was used in the multiplex PCR. TCRdb retrieved this table from immuneACCESS and kept in-frame rearrangements only. Not all clones are present; in checked studies, unresolved V genes account for under half, and no reason is known for the remainder. Here the sample has around 100,000 clones; around three quarters occur a single time. 10% to 13% of the sample goes to the ten largest clones. The sample was PBMCs. These receptors originate from a young woman in good health and CMV-seropositive.

The V gene is TRBV27, the J gene TRBJ1-2, with D possibly matching TRBD1 (6 bases). The CDR3 length is 14 residues. Trimming removed 5 bases from V and 2 bases from J, with 12 bases in between. Germline-derived CDR1 and CDR2 are MNHEY and SMNVEV (reference sequence). CDR3 bases: TGTGCCAGCAGTCCCAACAGGGTAAACTATGGCTACACCTTC. Protein sequence: CASSPNRVNYGYTF.

This chain joins TRBV7-9 and TRBJ1-4; no clear D gene. The V end lost 5 bases, the J end lost 8 bases, and 9 bases lay between the germline ends. CDR1 SEHNR and CDR2 FQNEAQ come from the germline V gene (reference sequence). This CDR3 is 12 amino acids long. CDR3: CASSEGREKLFF. The CDR3, as DNA: TGTGCCAGCAGCGAGGGCAGGGAAAAACTGTTTTTT.

The J gene is TRBJ2-7, the V gene TRBV18, with 9 bases aligning to TRBD2. Germline V gene sequence: CDR1 KGHSH, CDR2 LQKENI. V trimming: 3 bases; J trimming: 3 bases; junction bases outside the gene matches: 12. The CDR3 is 17 amino acids. This CDR3 reads CASSPPGLAFGGYEQYF. In nucleotides, the CDR3 is TGTGCCAGCTCACCCCCGGGACTAGCTTTTGGAGGCTACGAGCAGTACTTC.

This chain joins TRBV7-8 and TRBJ1-1; D not resolved. The CDR3 spans 16 residues. Germline assignment: CDR1 SGHVS and CDR2 FQNEAQ. Trimming left V 5 bases short and J 0 bases short, with 16 bases between. CDR3 sequence (DNA): TGTGCCAGCAGCCCTCGGACGGCGGGGATGAACACTGAAGCTTTCTTT. Translated: CASSPRTAGMNTEAFF.

In its sample, this clone was seen once. The V and J genes are TRBV28 and TRBJ1-1; the D gene is possibly TRBD1 (5 bases). Germline-derived CDR1 and CDR2 are MDHEN and SYDVKM. This CDR3 comprises 14 residues. The germline V and J ends were trimmed by 1 base and 4 bases, with 10 bases remaining between them. The CDR3 DNA reads TGTGCCAGCAGTTTATCGGGGGGGAGCACTGAAGCTTTCTTT. Translated, it gives CASSLSGGSTEAFF. Combining the CDR3 with reference TRBV28 and TRBJ1-1 gives the whole variable domain DVKVTQSSRYLVKRTGEKVFLECVQDMDHENMFWYRQDPGLGLRLIYFSYDVKMKEKGDIPEGYSVSREKKERFSLILESASTNQTSMYLCASSLSGGSTEAFFGQGTRLTVV.

This chain's CDR3 is CASGLGQGTTNEKLFF. The DNA of the CDR3 is TGTGCTAGTGGTTTGGGGCAGGGGACAACTAATGAAAAACTGTTTTTT. This chain links TRBV12-5 with TRBJ1-4, with D possibly TRBD1 on 6 matching bases. Trimming took off 1 base at V and 0 bases at J, with 9 bases between the two ends. Germline assignment: CDR1 LGHNT and CDR2 FRNRAP. This CDR3 is 16 amino acids long.

V is TRBV11-3 and J is TRBJ1-1; D is uncertain. Germline CDR1 reads SGHNT; CDR2 reads YENEEA. The CDR3 length is 13 residues. Trimming shortened V by 0 bases and J by 3 bases, and 5 bases separated the two germline ends. Written as DNA, the CDR3 is TGTGCCAGCAGCTTAGAAATAGACACTGAAGCTTTCTTT. It encodes CASSLEIDTEAFF.

The chain has TRBV2 and TRBJ2-1; no clear D. Per the germline V gene, CDR1 is SNHLY and CDR2 is FYNNEI. V was cut by 7 bases and J by 9 bases, with 19 bases left in between. The CDR3 runs 14 residues. CDR3 sequence reads: CASNPERSNIEQFF. The CDR3 nucleotides are TGTGCCAGCAACCCGGAGCGCTCGAACATTGAGCAGTTCTTC.

V gene TRBV30 combines with J gene TRBJ2-1; 10 nucleotides line up with TRBD1. The CDR3 sequence is 15 residues long. From germline, CDR1 is GTSNPN and CDR2 SVGIG (reference sequence). The V and J ends lost 4 bases and 9 bases, in that order; junction bases with no gene match: 12. CDR3 sequence (DNA): TGTGCCTGGAAGGGGGGGACAGGGGATAGGATTGAGCAGTTCTTC. Translation gives CAWKGGTGDRIEQFF. Full variable domain (rest looked up from reference TRBV30 and TRBJ2-1): SQTIHQWPATLVQPVGSPLSLECTVEGTSNPNLYWYRQAAGRGLQLLFYSVGIGQISSEVPQNLSASRPQDRQFILSSKKLLLSDSGFYLCAWKGGTGDRIEQFFGPGTRLTVL.

The chain joins TRBV5-4 to TRBJ2-7; 7 bases agree with TRBD2. Germline trimming cut 5 bases from V and 2 bases from J; bases unmatched to any gene: 7. Germline V gene sequence: CDR1 SGHNT, CDR2 YYREEE (reference sequence). The CDR3 loop spans 14 amino acids. The CDR3 DNA reads as TGTGCCAGCAGAGCTAGCGGCCCTCCCTACGAGCAGTACTTC. Its translation is CASRASGPPYEQYF.

V is TRBV9 and J is TRBJ2-7, with 11 positions matching TRBD1. V was clipped by 4 bases and J by 4 bases; unmatched bases: 4. CDR1 SGDLS and CDR2 YYNGEE come from the germline V gene. The CDR3 is 14 residues long. The CDR3 reads CASSPRDRGYEQYF. CDR3 DNA: TGTGCCAGCAGCCCTCGGGACAGGGGGTACGAGCAGTACTTC. Filled out from reference TRBV9 and TRBJ2-7, the complete variable domain reads DSGVTQTPKHLITATGQRVTLRCSPRSGDLSVYWYQQSLDQGLQFLIQYYNGEERAKGNILERFSAQQFPDLHSELNLSSLELGDSALYFCASSPRDRGYEQYFGPGTRLTVT.

The gene calls are TRBV7-9 and TRBJ2-1; D perhaps matches TRBD2 (7 bases). Trimming shortened V by 0 bases and J by 8 bases, and 20 bases separated the two germline ends. The CDR3 has 17 residues. The germline V gene encodes CDR1 SEHNR and CDR2 FQNEAQ (reference sequence). CDR3 DNA sequence: TGTGCCAGCAGCTTAGCGGGCTGGGGGGGCCATGGTGATGAGCAGTTCTTC. This gives the protein CASSLAGWGGHGDEQFF. The variable domain in full, completed from reference TRBV7-9 and TRBJ2-1, reads DTGVSQNPRHKITKRGQNVTFRCDPISEHNRLYWYRQTLGQGPEFLTYFQNEAQLEKSRLLSDRFSAERPKGSFSTLEIQRTEQGDSAMYLCASSLAGWGGHGDEQFFGPGTRLTVL.

The J gene is TRBJ1-4, the V gene TRBV19; D is uncertain. Germline V lookup: CDR1 LNHDA, CDR2 SQIVND (reference sequence). The CDR3 extends over 14 amino acids. V lost 6 bases to trimming and J lost 3 bases, with 11 bases between them. The CDR3 loop reads CASRLRRANEKLFF. DNA for the CDR3: TGTGCCAGTAGGTTGCGACGGGCTAATGAAAAACTGTTTTTT.

The CDR3 loop reads CASSLPVLAGGGYEQFF. The CDR3 DNA follows: TGTGCCAGCAGTCTCCCTGTTCTAGCGGGGGGTGGCTATGAGCAGTTCTTC. The chain employs TRBV27 and TRBJ2-1, with TRBD2 identical over 11 bases. With 5 bases clipped from V and 8 bases from J, the junction kept 14 bases outside the gene matches. Germline V gene lookup returns CDR1 MNHEY and CDR2 SMNVEV (reference sequence). This CDR3 contains 17 residues.

The chain couples TRBV5-1 to TRBJ1-4, with TRBD1 identical over 7 bases. CDR1 and CDR2 from the germline V gene are SGHRS and YFSETQ. After removal of 4 bases from V and 0 bases from J, the junction contained 9 bases not matched to a gene. This CDR3 contains 17 residues. CDR3 region: CASSVSGTVATNEKLFF. The CDR3 DNA reads as TGCGCCAGCAGCGTATCCGGGACAGTCGCAACTAATGAAAAACTGTTTTTT.

The J gene is TRBJ2-2, the V gene TRBV2, with 12 bases aligning to TRBD1. The CDR3 sequence is 15 residues long. Germline loops: CDR1 SNHLY, CDR2 FYNNEI. The ends lost 6 bases at V and 3 bases at J; junction bases unmatched: 2. The DNA of the CDR3 is TGTGCCAGCAGGGGACAGGGGGCCTACACCGGGGAGCTGTTTTTT. Residues: CASRGQGAYTGELFF. The complete variable domain, with remaining parts taken from reference TRBV2 and TRBJ2-2, reads EPEVTQTPSHQVTQMGQEVILRCVPISNHLYFYWYRQILGQKVEFLVSFYNNEISEKSEIFDDQFSVERPDGSNFTLKIRSTKLEDSAMYFCASRGQGAYTGELFFGEGSRLTVL.

V gene TRBV28 combines with J gene TRBJ2-7; D perhaps matches TRBD2 (6 bases). CDR3 length equals 15 residues. CDR1 is MDHEN and CDR2 is SYDVKM in the germline V gene. V dropped 5 bases and J dropped 0 bases, with 14 bases sitting between them. The CDR3 sequence is CASSRGRGSSYEQYF. DNA of the CDR3: TGTGCCAGCAGTCGAGGTCGGGGGAGCTCCTACGAGCAGTACTTC.

The sample holds a few counts of this clone. The chain uses TRBV29-1 and TRBJ1-5; 8 positions match TRBD1. This CDR3 is 13 amino acids long. V lost 6 bases to trimming and J lost 8 bases; unmatched junction nucleotides: 9. CDR1 is SQVTM and CDR2 is ANQGSEA in the germline V gene. CDR3 sequence: CSVANRGQEPQHF. The CDR3 DNA reads as TGCAGCGTGGCTAACAGGGGACAGGAGCCCCAGCATTTT.

The genes are TRBV27 and TRBJ1-5; 7 bases align to TRBD1. Germline V lookup: CDR1 MNHEY, CDR2 SMNVEV (reference sequence). The CDR3 runs to 16 residues. V was pared by 6 bases and J by 0 bases, with 8 bases of the junction left unmatched. The CDR3: CASRAQGSYSNQPQHF. The CDR3 coding sequence is TGTGCCAGCAGGGCACAGGGGTCTTATAGCAATCAGCCCCAGCATTTT.

The gene calls are TRBV2 and TRBJ1-2; 8 bases map to TRBD1. CDR1 SNHLY and CDR2 FYNNEI come from the germline V gene. CDR3 length: 14 amino acids. Germline trimming cut 7 bases from V and 1 base from J; bases unmatched to any gene: 5. The CDR3 sequence: CASTRRGLNYGYTF. CDR3 DNA: TGTGCCAGCACCCGCAGGGGGCTTAACTATGGCTACACCTTC.

This sequence joins TRBV11-2 and TRBJ1-1, with 9 nucleotides matching TRBD1. Germline-derived CDR1 and CDR2 are SGHAT and FQNNGV. CDR3 length equals 16 residues. The trim removed 1 base at V and 3 bases at J, leaving 6 bases unmatched. CDR3 DNA sequence: TGTGCCAGCAGCTTAGTTTGGGGGGACAGGGACACTGAAGCTTTCTTT. It encodes CASSLVWGDRDTEAFF.

The gene calls are TRBV5-1 and TRBJ1-5; maybe TRBD1 (6 bases). Germline V gives CDR1 SGHRS, CDR2 YFSETQ. V gave up 4 bases and J gave up 0 bases, with 26 bases separating them. This CDR3 has 20 residues. DNA of the CDR3: TGCGCCAGCAGCCTAGGGTCAACAAGAGAGAGGGGGTTTAGCAATCAGCCCCAGCATTTT. Translating gives CASSLGSTRERGFSNQPQHF.